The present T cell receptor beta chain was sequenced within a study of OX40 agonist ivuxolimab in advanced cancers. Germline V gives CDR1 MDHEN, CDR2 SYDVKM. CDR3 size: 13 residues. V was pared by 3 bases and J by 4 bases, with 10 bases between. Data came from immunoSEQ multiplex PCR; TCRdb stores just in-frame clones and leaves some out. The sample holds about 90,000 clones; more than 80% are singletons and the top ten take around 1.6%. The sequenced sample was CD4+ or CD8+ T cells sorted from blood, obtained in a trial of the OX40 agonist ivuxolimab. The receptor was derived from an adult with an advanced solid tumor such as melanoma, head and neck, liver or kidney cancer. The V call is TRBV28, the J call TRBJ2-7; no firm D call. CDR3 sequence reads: CASSFWLEYEQYF. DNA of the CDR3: TGTGCCAGCAGTTTTTGGCTAGAATACGAGCAGTACTTC.